This TCR beta chain was identified in a study of shared clonotypes between healthy human individuals. Profiled with immunoSEQ multiplex PCR; TCRdb holds only in-frame clones, not every one. The sample lists around 2.5 million clones, approximately 93% seen once, with roughly 0.36% in the top ten. This CDR3 has 14 amino acids. The V end was cut by 10 bases, the J end by 4 bases, with 19 bases between. Germline V CDR1 and CDR2: MNHEY, SVGAGI. V usage is TRBV6-5 and J usage is TRBJ2-5; either TRBD1 or TRBD2 may fit D (6 bases each). The source material was naive CD4+ T cells from PBMCs. Described subset: CD45RA+ positively selected. This clonotype originated in a man between 18 and 35 years old in good health. Some clones in this sample may be carry-over from other donors' samples. The CDR3 sequence: CATKGGGVGETQYF. DNA of the CDR3: TGTGCCACCAAAGGAGGGGGAGTCGGAGAGACCCAGTACTTC.